The text below deals with one T cell receptor (beta chain). The sample comes from a study of blood T cell repertoires in COVID-19. At the level of the study: From the United States, Italy and Spain came samples of acute and convalescent COVID-19. PBMCs, B-cell-depleted T cells, or T cells provided the cDNA or gDNA that made up the material.

Original methodology: How many nucleated cells were present was estimated from reference gene primer amplification. Sequencing used immunoSEQ multiplex PCR; TCRdb keeps in-frame clones, though not all of them. That table is the source of V, J and clone size, and D and trimming were worked out from the DNA. The sample carries 50,000 to 65,000 clones, around 85% recorded once. Germline loops: CDR1 SNHLY, CDR2 FYNNEI. With V trimmed by 2 bases and J by 8 bases, 12 bases remained unmatched. CDR3 length: 16 amino acids. Material for sequencing was peripheral blood. The clonotype was recovered from a human donor in a cohort sampled during active COVID-19. The chain joins TRBV2 to TRBJ2-1; 7 nucleotides line up with TRBD2. The CDR3 region is CASSERPLGGNDEQFF. CDR3 nucleotide sequence: TGTGCCAGCAGTGAAAGACCGTTGGGGGGGAACGATGAGCAGTTCTTC.